These T cell receptor beta chains were read from a single sample in a study of blood T cell repertoires in COVID-19. The table came from immunoSEQ multiplex PCR; TCRdb's copy has only in-frame clones and leaves some out. In the table there are approximately 280,000 clones, around 90% of which are singletons. The sequenced sample consisted of peripheral blood. These receptors were collected from a man between 50 and 59 years old with acute or convalescent COVID-19. Each CDR3 is given with its conserved first and last residue.

J gene: TRBJ1-1
V gene: TRBV18
CDR3 protein: CASSPGSVNTEAFF

J gene: TRBJ2-2
V gene: TRBV4-2
CDR3 protein: CASSLGTSGGAGGELFF

J gene: TRBJ1-1
V gene: TRBV5-5
CDR3 protein: CASSYNIGGGTEAFF

J gene: TRBJ2-1
V gene: TRBV19
CDR3 protein: CASMKDRVYNEQFF

J gene: TRBJ1-2
V gene: TRBV6-1
CDR3 protein: CASSEGATHYGYTF

J gene: TRBJ2-3
V gene: TRBV6-5
CDR3 protein: CASSIGKGDTQYF

J gene: TRBJ2-5
V gene: TRBV2
CDR3 protein: CASSDWRGAQETQYF

J gene: TRBJ1-5
V gene: TRBV30
CDR3 protein: CAWRGTGRGQPQHF

J gene: TRBJ1-3
V gene: TRBV7-3
CDR3 protein: CASSSTVAGNTIYF

J gene: TRBJ2-1
V gene: TRBV4-2
CDR3 protein: CASSQDSGGGNEQFF

J gene: TRBJ1-4
V gene: TRBV29-1
CDR3 protein: CSVVGQNNEKLFF

J gene: TRBJ1-2
V gene: TRBV18
CDR3 protein: CASSQQGGYTF

J gene: TRBJ1-5
V gene: TRBV6-5
CDR3 protein: CASTPTGTQPQHF

J gene: TRBJ2-2
V gene: TRBV7-9
CDR3 protein: CASSSTGDKGGTGELFF

J gene: TRBJ2-1
V gene: TRBV7-6
CDR3 protein: CASSLEGAREQFF

J gene: TRBJ2-1
V gene: TRBV19
CDR3 protein: CASSGRGQGGFNEQFF

J gene: TRBJ2-7
V gene: TRBV10-3
CDR3 protein: CAISYSGTASEQYF

J gene: TRBJ1-6
V gene: TRBV6-5
CDR3 protein: CASSHEEANSPLHF

J gene: TRBJ2-5
V gene: TRBV7-9
CDR3 protein: CASSRMGSRETQYF

J gene: TRBJ1-2
V gene: TRBV4-1
CDR3 protein: CASSQETGGARYGYTF

J gene: TRBJ1-3
V gene: TRBV6-5
CDR3 protein: CASSPGDKNTIYF

J gene: TRBJ2-1
V gene: TRBV24-1
CDR3 protein: CATSENRGHEQFF

J gene: TRBJ2-7
V gene: TRBV6-5
CDR3 protein: CASSHTGSSYEQYF

J gene: TRBJ1-1
V gene: TRBV15
CDR3 protein: CATSRAQGRNTEAFF

J gene: TRBJ1-2
V gene: TRBV2
CDR3 protein: CATRTGESYGYTF

J gene: TRBJ1-1
V gene: TRBV4-1
CDR3 protein: CASSPDVGRHTEAFF

J gene: TRBJ1-3
V gene: TRBV7-8
CDR3 protein: CASSQRGSGNTIYF

J gene: TRBJ2-1
V gene: TRBV29-1
CDR3 protein: CSVAGTGERSEQFF